This T cell receptor (beta chain) is drawn from a study of cytomegalovirus exposure and HLA in healthy donors. This CDR3 spans 14 amino acids. V lost 0 bases to trimming and J lost 3 bases, with 8 bases between them. Germline lookup yields CDR1 LNHDA and CDR2 SQIVND (reference sequence). Study conclusions and caveats: For cytomegalovirus status, the classifier reportedly gave diagnoses with high specificity and sensitivity. For presence/absence analyses, sequencing depth was assumed to be roughly uniform across donors.

Use of 60 Vbeta and 13 Jbeta primers characterized the PCR. Profiling relied on immunoSEQ multiplex PCR, and the TCRdb table lists in-frame clones only, not all of them. This sample has fewer than 150,000 clones; roughly 74% occur once, and the top ten carry less than 7%. About this clone: Its target is unknown. Distinct nucleotide sequences in the sample also encode this CDR3.

The sequence was collected from a woman in her 50s in good health and CMV-seropositive. The chain has TRBV19 and TRBJ1-2; D unresolved. Sequenced sample: PBMCs. The CDR3 region is CASSIERGDYGYTF. The CDR3 DNA sequence: TGTGCCAGTAGTATAGAGCGGGGAGACTATGGCTACACCTTC.